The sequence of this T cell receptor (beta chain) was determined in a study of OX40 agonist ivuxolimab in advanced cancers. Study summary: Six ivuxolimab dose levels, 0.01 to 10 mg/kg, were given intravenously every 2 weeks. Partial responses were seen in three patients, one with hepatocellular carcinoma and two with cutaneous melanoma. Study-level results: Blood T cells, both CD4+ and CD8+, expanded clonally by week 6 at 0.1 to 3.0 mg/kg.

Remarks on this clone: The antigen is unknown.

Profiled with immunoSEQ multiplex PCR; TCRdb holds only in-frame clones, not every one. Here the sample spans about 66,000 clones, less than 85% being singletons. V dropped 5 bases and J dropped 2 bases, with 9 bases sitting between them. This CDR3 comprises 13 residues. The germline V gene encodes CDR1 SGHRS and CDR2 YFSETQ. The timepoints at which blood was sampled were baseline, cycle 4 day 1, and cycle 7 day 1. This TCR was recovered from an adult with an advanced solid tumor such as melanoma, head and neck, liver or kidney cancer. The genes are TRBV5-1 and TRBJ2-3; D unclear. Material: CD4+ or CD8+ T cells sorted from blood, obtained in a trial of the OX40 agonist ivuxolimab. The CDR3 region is CASSSQNTDTQYF. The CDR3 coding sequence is TGCGCCAGCAGTAGTCAGAACACAGATACGCAGTATTTT.